This T cell receptor beta chain appears in the sequencing data of a study of memory CD4+ T cells and cytomegalovirus serostatus. General study points: About 40% of the roughly 160 known CMV-associated TCRbeta sequences appeared in CD4+ memory. A US-trained random forest predicted CMV serostatus with median AUC around 0.9.

On this clone: Its antigen is still unknown.

The sort gate was single viable CD3+CD4+CD8-CD45RO+ cells for memory CD4+ T cells. Serostatus was set by detecting CMV pp150, pp28, p38, p52 IgG. Libraries were prepared by immunoSEQ multiplex PCR; TCRdb keeps only in-frame clonotypes and omits some of them. The sample has about 60,000 clones; 60% to 85% are singletons. Germline CDR1 MNHNS, CDR2 SASEGT. Trimming took 3 bases from V and 7 from J; bases not matched to a gene: 9. The CDR3 is made up of 16 amino acids. The gene calls are TRBV6-1 and TRBJ2-1; 10 positions match TRBD2. The sample comprised memory CD4+ T cells from blood. This receptor was identified in an adult in good health and CMV-seronegative. Some clones in this sample may be carry-over from other donors' samples. This CDR3 is CASSDRSGGAQNEQFF. CDR3 nucleotide sequence: TGTGCCAGCAGTGACAGAAGCGGGGGGGCTCAAAATGAGCAGTTCTTC.